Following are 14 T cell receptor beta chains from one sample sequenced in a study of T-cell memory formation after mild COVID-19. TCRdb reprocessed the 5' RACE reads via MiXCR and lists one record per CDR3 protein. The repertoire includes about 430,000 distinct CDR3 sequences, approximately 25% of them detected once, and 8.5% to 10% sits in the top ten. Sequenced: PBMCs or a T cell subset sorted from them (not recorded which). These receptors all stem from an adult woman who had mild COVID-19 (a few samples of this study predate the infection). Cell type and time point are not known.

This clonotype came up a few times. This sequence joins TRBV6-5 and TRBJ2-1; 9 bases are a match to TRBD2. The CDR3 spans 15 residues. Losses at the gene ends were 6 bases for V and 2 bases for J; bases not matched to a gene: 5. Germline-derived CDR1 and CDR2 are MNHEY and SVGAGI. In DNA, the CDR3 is TGTGCCAGCAGCTCTAGCGGGGCGACCTACAATGAGCAGTTCTTC. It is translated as CASSSSGATYNEQFF.

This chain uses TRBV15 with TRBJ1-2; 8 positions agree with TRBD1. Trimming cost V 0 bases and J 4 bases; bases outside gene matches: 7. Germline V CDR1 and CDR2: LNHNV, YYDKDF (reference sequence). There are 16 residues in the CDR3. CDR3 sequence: CATSRDLGTGAYGYTF. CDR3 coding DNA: TGTGCCACCAGCAGAGATCTCGGGACAGGAGCCTATGGCTACACCTTC. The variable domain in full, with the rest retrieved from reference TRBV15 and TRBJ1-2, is DAMVIQNPRYQVTQFGKPVTLSCSQTLNHNVMYWYQQKSSQAPKLLFHYYDKDFNNEADTPDNFQSRRPNTSFCFLDIRSPGLGDTAMYLCATSRDLGTGAYGYTFGSGTRLTVV.

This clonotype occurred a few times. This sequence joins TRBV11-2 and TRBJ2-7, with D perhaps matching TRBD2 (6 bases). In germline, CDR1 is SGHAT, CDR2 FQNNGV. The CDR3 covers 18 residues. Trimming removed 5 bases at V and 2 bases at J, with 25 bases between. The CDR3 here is CASSKYSPRRAGPYEQYF. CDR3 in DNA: TGTGCCAGCAGCAAATATTCCCCCAGGAGGGCAGGCCCCTACGAGCAGTACTTC.

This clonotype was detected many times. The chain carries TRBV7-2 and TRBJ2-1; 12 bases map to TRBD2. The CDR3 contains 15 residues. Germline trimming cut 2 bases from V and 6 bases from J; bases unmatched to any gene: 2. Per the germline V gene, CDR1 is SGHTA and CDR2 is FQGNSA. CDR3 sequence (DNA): TGTGCCAGCAGCTTATCACTAGCGGGAGGCAATGAGCAGTTCTTC. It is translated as CASSLSLAGGNEQFF.

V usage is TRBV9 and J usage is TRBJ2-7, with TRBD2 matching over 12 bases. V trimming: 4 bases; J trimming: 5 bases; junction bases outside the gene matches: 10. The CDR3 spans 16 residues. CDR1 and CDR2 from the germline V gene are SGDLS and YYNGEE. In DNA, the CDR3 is TGTGCCAGCAGCCCGCTGGAACTAGCGGGAGGCCACGAGCAGTACTTC. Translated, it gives CASSPLELAGGHEQYF. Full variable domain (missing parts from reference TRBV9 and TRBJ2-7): DSGVTQTPKHLITATGQRVTLRCSPRSGDLSVYWYQQSLDQGLQFLIQYYNGEERAKGNILERFSAQQFPDLHSELNLSSLELGDSALYFCASSPLELAGGHEQYFGPGTRLTVT.

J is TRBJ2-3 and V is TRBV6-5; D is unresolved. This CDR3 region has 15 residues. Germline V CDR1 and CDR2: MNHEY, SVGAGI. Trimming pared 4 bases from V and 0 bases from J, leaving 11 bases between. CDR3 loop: CASSSPRSSTDTQYF. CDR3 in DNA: TGTGCCAGCAGTTCCCCCCGGTCTAGCACAGATACGCAGTATTTT.

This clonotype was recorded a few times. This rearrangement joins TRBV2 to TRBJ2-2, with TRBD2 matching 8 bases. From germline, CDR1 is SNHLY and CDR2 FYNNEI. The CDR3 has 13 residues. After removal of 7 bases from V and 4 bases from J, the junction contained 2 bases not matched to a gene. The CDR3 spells CASKREITGELFF. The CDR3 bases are TGTGCCAGCAAGCGGGAGATCACCGGGGAGCTGTTTTTT. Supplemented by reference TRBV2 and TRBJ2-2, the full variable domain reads EPEVTQTPSHQVTQMGQEVILRCVPISNHLYFYWYRQILGQKVEFLVSFYNNEISEKSEIFDDQFSVERPDGSNFTLKIRSTKLEDSAMYFCASKREITGELFFGEGSRLTVL.

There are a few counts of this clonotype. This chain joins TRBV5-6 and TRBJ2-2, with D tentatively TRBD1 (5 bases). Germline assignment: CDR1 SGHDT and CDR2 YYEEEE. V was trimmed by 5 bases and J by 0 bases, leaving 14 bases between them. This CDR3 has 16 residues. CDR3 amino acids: CASRTLDSTNTGELFF. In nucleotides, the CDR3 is TGTGCCAGCAGGACTCTAGACAGCACGAACACCGGGGAGCTGTTTTTT.

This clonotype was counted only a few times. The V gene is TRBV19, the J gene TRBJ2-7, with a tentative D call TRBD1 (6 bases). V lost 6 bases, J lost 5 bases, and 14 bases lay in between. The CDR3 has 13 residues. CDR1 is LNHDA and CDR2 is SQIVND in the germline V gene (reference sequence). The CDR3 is CASRPQGRNEQYF. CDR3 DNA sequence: TGTGCCAGTAGGCCACAGGGTCGAAACGAGCAGTACTTC.

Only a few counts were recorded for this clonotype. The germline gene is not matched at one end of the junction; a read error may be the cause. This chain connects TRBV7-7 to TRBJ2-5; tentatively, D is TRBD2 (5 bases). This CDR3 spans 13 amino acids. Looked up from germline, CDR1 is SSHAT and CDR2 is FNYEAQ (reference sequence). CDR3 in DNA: TGTGCTAGCAGCTTCACTAGAGAGGAGACCCAGTACTTC. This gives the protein CASSFTREETQYF.

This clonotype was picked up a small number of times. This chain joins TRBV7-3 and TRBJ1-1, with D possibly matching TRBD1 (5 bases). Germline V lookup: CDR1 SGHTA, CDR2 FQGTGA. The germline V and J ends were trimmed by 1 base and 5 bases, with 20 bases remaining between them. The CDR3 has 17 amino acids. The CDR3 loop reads CASSLIGADTVGTEAFF. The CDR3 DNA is TGTGCCAGCAGCTTAATTGGGGCTGACACAGTGGGGACTGAAGCTTTCTTT.

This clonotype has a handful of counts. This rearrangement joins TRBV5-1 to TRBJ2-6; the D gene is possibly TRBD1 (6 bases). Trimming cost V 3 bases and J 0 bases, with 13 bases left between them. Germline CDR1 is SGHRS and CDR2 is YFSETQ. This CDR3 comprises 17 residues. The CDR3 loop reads CASSSTAGVSGANVLTF. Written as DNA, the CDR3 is TGCGCCAGCAGCTCGACAGCAGGGGTCTCTGGGGCCAACGTCCTGACTTTC.

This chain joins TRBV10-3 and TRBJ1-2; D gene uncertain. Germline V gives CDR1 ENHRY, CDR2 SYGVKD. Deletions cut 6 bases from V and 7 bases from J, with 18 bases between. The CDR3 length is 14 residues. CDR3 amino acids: CAIRSGHGGAGYTF. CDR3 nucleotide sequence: TGTGCCATCAGGAGTGGCCACGGCGGAGCTGGCTACACCTTC.

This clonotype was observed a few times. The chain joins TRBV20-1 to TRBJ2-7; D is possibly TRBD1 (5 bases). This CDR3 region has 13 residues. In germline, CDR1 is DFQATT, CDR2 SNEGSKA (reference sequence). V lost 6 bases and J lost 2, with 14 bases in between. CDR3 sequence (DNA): TGCAGTGCCAAGGAAGGGGCCCCCTACGAGCAGTACTTC. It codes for CSAKEGAPYEQYF.